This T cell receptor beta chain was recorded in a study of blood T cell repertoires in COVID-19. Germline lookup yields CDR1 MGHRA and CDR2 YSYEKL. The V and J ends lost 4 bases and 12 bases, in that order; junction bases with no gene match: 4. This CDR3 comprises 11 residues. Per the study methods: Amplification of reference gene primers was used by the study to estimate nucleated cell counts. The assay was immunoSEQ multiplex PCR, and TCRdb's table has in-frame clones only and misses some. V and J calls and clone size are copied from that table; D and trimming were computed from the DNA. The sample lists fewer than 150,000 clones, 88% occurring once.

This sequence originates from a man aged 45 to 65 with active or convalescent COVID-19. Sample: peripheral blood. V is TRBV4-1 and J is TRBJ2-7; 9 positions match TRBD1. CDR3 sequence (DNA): TGCGCCAGCAGCCGGGACAGGGCTATGTACTTC. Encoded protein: CASSRDRAMYF.